Below, one TCR beta chain is given with its context. Its antigen is unknown. This entry is derived from a study of T cell responses to AZD1222 COVID-19 vaccine. The study's findings and limits: The donor group comprised mostly white British people and more females; the analysis possibly underestimated clonal diversity. Close to half of all spike-specific TCRs reportedly target regions of the variants that are unmutated. At baseline, seropositivity was found in only a handful of AZD1222 recipients.

V was shortened by 4 bases and J by 5 bases, with 11 bases between the two germline ends. This CDR3 contains 13 residues. This table comes from immunoSEQ multiplex PCR, and its TCRdb copy is limited to in-frame clones, with some not included. The sample contains 150,000 to 180,000 clones, about 86% of which appear only once. Sequenced material: peripheral blood, taken on day 0 of MenACWY control vaccination. This clonotype was sampled from an adult in good health. The chain is built from TRBV12-3 or TRBV12-4 and TRBJ2-5; the D gene is possibly TRBD2 (5 bases). The CDR3 region is CASSSLSGETQYF. DNA of the CDR3: TGTGCCAGCAGTTCGCTGTCGGGGGAGACCCAGTACTTC.